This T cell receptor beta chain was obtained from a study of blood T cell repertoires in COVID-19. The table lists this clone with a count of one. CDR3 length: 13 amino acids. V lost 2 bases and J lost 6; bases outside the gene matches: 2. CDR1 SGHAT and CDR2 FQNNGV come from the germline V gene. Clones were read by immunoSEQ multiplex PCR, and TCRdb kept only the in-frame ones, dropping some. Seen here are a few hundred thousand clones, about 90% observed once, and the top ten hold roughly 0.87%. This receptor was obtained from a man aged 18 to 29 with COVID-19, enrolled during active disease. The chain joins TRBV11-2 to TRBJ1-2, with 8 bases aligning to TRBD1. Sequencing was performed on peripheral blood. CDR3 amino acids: CASSLQGANGYTF. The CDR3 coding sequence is TGTGCCAGCAGCTTACAGGGGGCAAATGGCTACACCTTC.